One and the same sample provided the 23 T cell receptor beta chains below, sequenced in a study of shared clonotypes between healthy human individuals. Clones were sequenced by immunoSEQ multiplex PCR, and TCRdb holds only the in-frame ones, with some missing. The data contain 2 million to 2.5 million clones, about 95% of them seen just once; the ten biggest clones take up about 1.1%. The naive CD8 subset, CD45RO-negative cells positively selected for CCR7, excluded terminally differentiated effector memory CD45RA+ cells. Sequenced: naive CD8+ T cells sorted from blood. Source of these receptors: a young man in good health.

Concerning this clone: A read error may be the cause here, since a much bigger clone is one base away. The same CDR3 is also encoded by other DNA sequences in this sample. The chain joins TRBV5-4 to TRBJ2-7; weak D call: TRBD1 (5 bases). CDR1 SGHNT and CDR2 YYREEE come from the germline V gene (reference sequence). V was clipped by 1 base and J by 3 bases, with 5 bases between them. The CDR3 runs 12 residues. CDR3 residues: CASSLRGYEQYF. The CDR3 nucleotides read TGTGCCAGCAGCTTGAGGGGCTACGAGCAGTACTTC.

The V call is TRBV9, the J call TRBJ1-6; D gene unclear. The CDR3 covers 15 residues. Germline V lookup: CDR1 SGDLS, CDR2 YYNGEE. V was clipped by 0 bases and J by 5 bases, with 9 bases between them. The CDR3 DNA sequence: TGTGCCAGCAGCGTAGCCGGACTGAATAATTCACCCCTCCACTTT. It codes for CASSVAGLNNSPLHF.

The gene calls are TRBV7-9 and TRBJ2-6, with unresolved D. CDR1 is SEHNR and CDR2 is FQNEAQ in the germline V gene (reference sequence). The CDR3 consists of 17 residues. V shed 2 bases and J shed 0 bases, with 11 bases lying between them. The CDR3 DNA is TGTGCCAGCAGCTTAAGCCCGGTCTCCTCTGGGGCCAACGTCCTGACTTTC. Translating gives CASSLSPVSSGANVLTF.

This clone appeared a single time. The chain couples TRBV7-9 to TRBJ2-7, with D possibly TRBD2 on 5 matching bases. CDR3 length: 16 residues. Trimming took off 1 base at V and 5 bases at J, with 18 bases between the two ends. Germline loops: CDR1 SEHNR, CDR2 FQNEAQ (reference sequence). CDR3 DNA sequence: TGTGCCAGCAGCTTAGGGTACGGGATAGTTAACCACGAGCAGTACTTC. It yields the protein CASSLGYGIVNHEQYF.

The V and J genes are TRBV9 and TRBJ1-2; D is possibly TRBD1 (5 bases). Looked up from germline, CDR1 is SGDLS and CDR2 is YYNGEE. CDR3 length equals 15 residues. V gave up 0 bases and J gave up 3 bases, with 12 bases separating them. The CDR3, as DNA: TGTGCCAGCAGCGTAGGGCCCCAACAGGACTATGGCTACACCTTC. Translating gives CASSVGPQQDYGYTF. Using reference TRBV9 and TRBJ1-2 for the parts outside the CDR3, the full variable domain is DSGVTQTPKHLITATGQRVTLRCSPRSGDLSVYWYQQSLDQGLQFLIQYYNGEERAKGNILERFSAQQFPDLHSELNLSSLELGDSALYFCASSVGPQQDYGYTFGSGTRLTVV.

The chain couples TRBV30 to TRBJ2-2; no definite D call. This CDR3 has 12 residues. Germline V gene sequence: CDR1 GTSNPN, CDR2 SVGIG (reference sequence). Trimming removed 3 bases from V and 0 bases from J, with 2 bases in between. This CDR3 is CAWRTNTGELFF. Here the CDR3 DNA reads TGTGCCTGGAGGACGAACACCGGGGAGCTGTTTTTT.

This clone occurred once. J is TRBJ2-3 and V is TRBV30; no firm D call. Trimming removed 0 bases at V and 4 bases at J, with 14 bases between. Germline CDR1 GTSNPN, CDR2 SVGIG (reference sequence). This CDR3 has 15 amino acids. The CDR3 nucleotides read TGTGCCTGGAGTGTATTAGGCCTTGGGGCAGATACGCAGTATTTT. Protein product: CAWSVLGLGADTQYF.

The chain joins TRBV6-1 to TRBJ1-6; tentative D call: TRBD1 (5 bases). V was clipped by 3 bases and J by 5 bases, with 11 bases between them. The CDR3 sequence is 15 residues long. Germline V gene sequence: CDR1 MNHNS, CDR2 SASEGT. The CDR3 protein is CASSDTPRDNSPLHF. In DNA form, the CDR3 reads TGTGCCAGCAGTGATACACCCAGGGATAATTCACCCCTCCACTTT.

About this clone itself: Sequence at one end of the junction differs from germline and may be a read error. V is TRBV11-2 and J is TRBJ2-3; D unclear. The CDR3 consists of 14 residues. In germline, CDR1 is SGHAT, CDR2 FQNNGV. The CDR3 protein is CASSLVSSKDTQYF. The CDR3 DNA reads as TGTGCCAGCAGCTTAGTTTCCAGCAAAGATACGCAGTATTTT.

V is TRBV4-1 and J is TRBJ2-5; perhaps TRBD1 as D (5 bases). CDR3 size: 13 residues. Trimming cost V 4 bases and J 1 base, with 7 bases left between them. In germline, CDR1 is MGHRA, CDR2 YSYEKL. CDR3 residues: CASSLTVQETQYF. CDR3 coding DNA: TGCGCCAGCAGCCTGACAGTCCAAGAGACCCAGTACTTC.

The CDR3 nucleotides are TGTGCCAGCAGCTTAGTCGAGGACAGGGGGAACTATGGCTACACCTTC. Translated: CASSLVEDRGNYGYTF. The chain carries TRBV7-9 and TRBJ1-2, with 10 bases aligning to TRBD1. J lost 2 bases, V lost 1 base, and 4 bases had no gene match. The CDR3 runs to 16 residues. Germline CDR1 is SEHNR and CDR2 is FQNEAQ (reference sequence).

V and J are TRBV7-2 and TRBJ2-1, with TRBD1 as a possible D gene (5 bases). Germline CDR1 reads SGHTA; CDR2 reads FQGNSA. The CDR3 runs 15 residues. The ends were cut back, 3 bases at V and 4 bases at J, with 13 bases in the middle. The CDR3 here is CASSFLPGPYNEQFF. The CDR3 DNA reads TGTGCCAGCAGCTTCCTCCCAGGGCCTTACAATGAGCAGTTCTTC. The full variable domain, its missing parts supplied by reference TRBV7-2 and TRBJ2-1, is GAGVSQSPSNKVTEKGKDVELRCDPISGHTALYWYRQSLGQGLEFLIYFQGNSAPDKSGLPSDRFSAERTGGSVSTLTIQRTQQEDSAVYLCASSFLPGPYNEQFFGPGTRLTVL.

This rearrangement joins TRBV7-9 to TRBJ2-5, with D unresolved. The CDR3 length is 12 residues. CDR1 is SEHNR and CDR2 is FQNEAQ in the germline V gene (reference sequence). Trimming pared 6 bases from V and 4 bases from J, leaving 9 bases between. The CDR3 sequence is CASSQQPETQYF. In DNA, the CDR3 is TGTGCCAGCAGTCAACAACCAGAGACCCAGTACTTC.

This chain links TRBV27 with TRBJ2-2; possible D gene TRBD1, 6 bases. Deletions cut 4 bases from V and 3 bases from J, with 9 bases between. This CDR3 has 14 amino acids. Looked up from germline, CDR1 is MNHEY and CDR2 is SMNVEV (reference sequence). DNA for the CDR3: TGTGCCAGCAGTTCGGGACAATACACCGGGGAGCTGTTTTTT. Amino acids: CASSSGQYTGELFF.

A single count supports this clone. The chain is built from TRBV30 and TRBJ1-2; maybe TRBD1 (5 bases). Trimming removed 0 bases from V and 1 base from J, with 12 bases in between. The CDR3 loop spans 15 amino acids. Germline V CDR1 and CDR2: GTSNPN, SVGIG (reference sequence). In DNA, the CDR3 is TGTGCCTGGAGTGTGGGAGAGGGGCTTAACTATGGCTACACCTTC. Its protein is CAWSVGEGLNYGYTF. Looking up the rest from reference TRBV30 and TRBJ1-2 gives the full variable domain: SQTIHQWPATLVQPVGSPLSLECTVEGTSNPNLYWYRQAAGRGLQLLFYSVGIGQISSEVPQNLSASRPQDRQFILSSKKLLLSDSGFYLCAWSVGEGLNYGYTFGSGTRLTVV.

J is TRBJ1-6 and V is TRBV5-4; the D is unclear. Germline CDR1 and CDR2: SGHNT and YYREEE (reference sequence). Between the trimmed V and J ends, which lost 2 bases and 5 bases, there was a span of 11 bases. This CDR3 has 15 amino acids. Here the CDR3 reads CASSLGLNDNSPLHF. DNA of the CDR3: TGTGCCAGCAGCTTAGGACTGAACGATAATTCACCCCTCCACTTT.

The chain carries TRBV5-8 and TRBJ1-2; D is unclear. The V gene lost 0 bases and the J gene lost 0 bases, with 12 bases spanning the gap. This CDR3 is 16 amino acids long. Germline CDR1 SGHTS, CDR2 YDEGEE. This chain's CDR3 is CASSLVGQEANYGYTF. The CDR3 DNA follows: TGTGCCAGCAGCTTGGTCGGTCAGGAAGCTAACTATGGCTACACCTTC.

The chain has TRBV9 and TRBJ2-1, with D maybe TRBD1 (5 bases). Germline V gene sequence: CDR1 SGDLS, CDR2 YYNGEE. With 0 bases removed from V and 7 bases from J, the gap between germline ends came to 14 bases. The CDR3 covers 15 residues. CDR3 in amino acids: CASSVGGNPRNEQFF. The CDR3 nucleotides are TGTGCCAGCAGCGTAGGGGGCAACCCTAGGAATGAGCAGTTCTTC.

This chain connects TRBV6-5 to TRBJ1-4, with 9 bases fitting TRBD1. Germline values: CDR1 MNHEY, CDR2 SVGAGI. Trimming at V came to 6 bases and at J to 8 bases, leaving 7 bases not matched to a gene. This CDR3 comprises 14 residues. The CDR3 is CASRNRGQEEKLFF. The CDR3 DNA sequence: TGTGCCAGCAGAAACAGGGGGCAGGAGGAAAAACTGTTTTTT.

The V call is TRBV27, the J call TRBJ2-7, with D uncertain. Per germline, CDR1 MNHEY and CDR2 SMNVEV (reference sequence). V was cut by 2 bases and J by 3 bases, with 14 bases left in between. The CDR3 covers 15 residues. In DNA, the CDR3 is TGTGCCAGCAGTTTAGGCAGAACCTGGGACTACGAGCAGTACTTC. This gives the protein CASSLGRTWDYEQYF.

This rearrangement joins TRBV30 to TRBJ2-1, with TRBD2 matching over 8 bases. CDR1 is GTSNPN, CDR2 SVGIG, per germline (reference sequence). The CDR3 runs to 15 residues. V dropped 8 bases and J dropped 3; count of bases not matched to a gene: 12. The CDR3 region is CAGNAGSGSYNEQFF. The DNA of the CDR3 is TGTGCCGGTAATGCAGGAAGCGGGAGCTACAATGAGCAGTTCTTC.

The chain's CDR3 is CASSARSLTDTQYF. For the CDR3, the DNA is TGCGCCAGCAGCGCCCGGTCTCTCACAGATACGCAGTATTTT. The rearrangement uses TRBV5-1 and TRBJ2-3; no firm D call. Trimming stripped 4 bases from V and 2 bases from J, with 11 bases between. Germline V gene data show CDR1 as SGHRS and CDR2 as YFSETQ. This CDR3 is built from 14 residues.

The chain is built from TRBV25-1 and TRBJ2-1; TRBD2 aligns across 15 bases. Germline CDR1 reads MGHDK; CDR2 reads SYGVNS. This CDR3 region has 15 residues. V was clipped by 6 bases and J by 7 bases; unmatched bases: 4. The CDR3 sequence: CASRGLAGGQNEQFF. The CDR3 DNA is TGTGCCAGCAGAGGACTAGCGGGGGGGCAGAATGAGCAGTTCTTC.